These 23 T cell receptor beta chains were sequenced from one sample in a study of CD8 T cells in ankylosing spondylitis. Each CDR3 protein is one row after TCRdb ran MiXCR on the 5' RACE reads. The sample includes under 200,000 distinct CDR3 sequences, 13% of them seen just once. Sequenced input: blood, either unsorted or a sorted T cell fraction (not recorded which). These receptors all stem from a female donor with ankylosing spondylitis or in good health (not recorded which).

This clonotype was seen a handful of times. V and J are TRBV5-5 and TRBJ2-1; D possibly corresponds to TRBD2 (6 bases). The CDR3 consists of 14 residues. V was pared by 2 bases and J by 6 bases, with 12 bases between. CDR1 is SGHKS, CDR2 YYEKEE, per germline (reference sequence). The CDR3 protein is CASSFISTSNEQFF. DNA of the CDR3: TGTGCCAGCAGCTTCATCTCGACTAGCAATGAGCAGTTCTTC.

This clonotype has only a few counts. The chain recombines TRBV2 with TRBJ1-5; TRBD1 agrees at 7 bases. This CDR3 region has 16 residues. V dropped 1 base and J dropped 5; count of bases not matched to a gene: 8. Germline V gives CDR1 SNHLY, CDR2 FYNNEI. Here the CDR3 reads CASSEEETGEDQPQHF. CDR3 in DNA: TGTGCCAGCAGTGAAGAAGAAACAGGGGAGGATCAGCCCCAGCATTTT.

This clonotype was seen repeatedly, ten times or more. V and J are TRBV5-1 and TRBJ1-1; unclear D gene. The CDR3 is 13 residues long. Germline V lookup: CDR1 SGHRS, CDR2 YFSETQ. Trimming removed 5 bases at V and 1 base at J, with 9 bases between. The CDR3 nucleotides read TGCGCCAGCAGTTGGCCCCCGAACACTGAAGCTTTCTTT. As protein: CASSWPPNTEAFF.

This clonotype was seen a handful of times. The rearrangement uses TRBV5-6 and TRBJ2-1; D remains ambiguous. The V gene's germline CDR1 is SGHDT and CDR2 YYEEEE. V lost 4 bases to trimming and J lost 6 bases, with 5 bases between them. This CDR3 has 11 amino acids. DNA for the CDR3: TGTGCCAGCAGCCCCTCCAATGAGCAGTTCTTC. This gives the protein CASSPSNEQFF.

This clonotype was seen at least ten times. The chain carries TRBV5-6 and TRBJ1-1, with D hard to call. V was trimmed by 1 base and J by 1 base, leaving 11 bases between them. This CDR3 is built from 15 residues. Germline assignment: CDR1 SGHDT and CDR2 YYEEEE. The CDR3 reads CASSLWAAWNTEAFF. CDR3 sequence (DNA): TGTGCCAGCAGCTTGTGGGCAGCTTGGAACACTGAAGCTTTCTTT.

This clonotype was observed many times. The chain has TRBV4-3 and TRBJ2-2; the match to TRBD2 covers 9 bases. The V and J ends lost 0 bases and 6 bases, in that order; junction bases with no gene match: 8. This CDR3 spans 17 amino acids. Per the germline V gene, CDR1 is LGHNA and CDR2 is YSLEER. In nucleotides, the CDR3 is TGCGCCAGCAGCCAAGACCTAATAGCGGGAGTTCCCGGGGAGCTGTTTTTT. Amino acid sequence: CASSQDLIAGVPGELFF.

At least ten counts were recorded for this clonotype. This chain connects TRBV5-1 to TRBJ2-1, with 7 bases identical to TRBD1. There are 16 residues in the CDR3. Germline lookup yields CDR1 SGHRS and CDR2 YFSETQ. The V segment lost 2 bases and the J segment 3 bases; nucleotides outside the gene matches: 8. DNA of the CDR3: TGCGCCAGCAGCTTCCGACAGGGAGTTGTCTACAATGAGCAGTTCTTC. Amino acid sequence: CASSFRQGVVYNEQFF.

This clonotype appeared many times. The chain is built from TRBV11-3 and TRBJ2-1; the D is unclear. V lost 5 bases, J lost 3 bases, and 14 bases lay in between. The CDR3 totals 15 residues. CDR1 and CDR2 (germline): SGHNT, YENEEA. CDR3 nucleotide sequence: TGTGCCAGCAGCCCCTCCATCACCTTCTACAATGAGCAGTTCTTC. This translates into CASSPSITFYNEQFF.

This chain connects TRBV7-2 to TRBJ2-1; 8 bases align to TRBD2. The germline gives CDR1 SGHTA, CDR2 FQGNSA. The V and J ends lost 4 bases and 3 bases, in that order; junction bases with no gene match: 8. The CDR3 extends over 16 amino acids. DNA for the CDR3: TGTGCCAGCAGCTCCTTTGCGGGAGGTGTCTACAATGAGCAGTTCTTC. It translates to CASSSFAGGVYNEQFF.

This clonotype was recorded at least ten times. The chain couples TRBV27 to TRBJ2-7; 9 bases fit TRBD2. The J segment lost 0 bases and the V segment lost 4 bases, leaving 4 bases of the junction unmatched. The germline CDR1 and CDR2 sequences are MNHEY and SMNVEV (reference sequence). CDR3 length equals 15 residues. CDR3 loop: CASSYSGSPSYEQYF. Written as DNA, the CDR3 is TGTGCCAGCAGTTATAGCGGGAGCCCCTCCTACGAGCAGTACTTC.

In this sample, this clonotype turned up a few times. The V call is TRBV11-1, the J call TRBJ2-1; D might be TRBD1 (5 bases). This CDR3 contains 17 residues. With 4 bases removed from V and 4 bases from J, the gap between germline ends came to 20 bases. Germline V gene data show CDR1 as SGHAT and CDR2 as FQDESV (reference sequence). The DNA of the CDR3 is TGTGCCAGCAGCTCCCAGGTTGGGGCAGGGATTTACAATGAGCAGTTCTTC. This gives the protein CASSSQVGAGIYNEQFF.

The rearrangement links TRBV12-3 or TRBV12-4 to TRBJ2-3; D is unclear. The CDR3 contains 13 residues. V dropped 1 base and J dropped 7 bases, with 9 bases sitting between them. The CDR3 nucleotides are TGTGCCAGCAGTTTAGGTCAGGATTATACGCAGTATTTT. The encoded protein is CASSLGQDYTQYF.

The chain uses TRBV6-5 and TRBJ2-7; 9 bases are shared with TRBD2. The germline CDR1 and CDR2 sequences are MNHEY and SVGAGI. The CDR3 totals 14 residues. V shed 5 bases, J shed 3 bases, and the junction held 5 bases outside the gene matches. In nucleotides, the CDR3 is TGTGCCAGCAGTACTAGCGGGTACCGCTACGAGCAGTACTTC. Amino acids: CASSTSGYRYEQYF.

This clonotype has ten or more counts. The gene calls are TRBV12-3 or TRBV12-4 and TRBJ2-2; D not certain. This CDR3 is built from 15 residues. V lost 6 bases, J lost 4 bases, and 15 bases lay in between. The CDR3 DNA follows: TGTGCCAGCAGCTGGCTGAAGCGACCCACCGGGGAGCTGTTTTTT. Protein: CASSWLKRPTGELFF.

Ten or more counts support this clonotype. CDR3 nucleotides: TGTGCCACCGGACCCGGGGGAAACACCATATATTTT. This encodes CATGPGGNTIYF. The V gene is TRBV15, the J gene TRBJ1-3; D ambiguous. The V and J ends lost 8 bases and 4 bases respectively, with 9 bases between them. This CDR3 has 12 amino acids. Germline V CDR1 and CDR2: LNHNV, YYDKDF (reference sequence).

This clonotype was picked up many times. The chain joins TRBV29-1 to TRBJ2-2; D not certain. V gave up 4 bases and J gave up 6 bases, with 15 bases separating them. CDR1 and CDR2 (germline): SQVTM, ANQGSEA. The CDR3 is 14 residues long. CDR3 in DNA: TGCAGCGTTGGTATTGGCAGTCGAGCCGGGGAGCTGTTTTTT. This translates into CSVGIGSRAGELFF.

This clonotype was seen more than once but under ten times. The chain employs TRBV7-2 and TRBJ1-1; D call uncertain. The germline CDR1 and CDR2 sequences are SGHTA and FQGNSA. With 4 bases removed from V and 4 bases from J, the gap between germline ends came to 16 bases. This CDR3 contains 15 residues. CDR3 sequence (DNA): TGTGCCAGCAGCTCCACCCCGGCCCCGAGCACTGAAGCTTTCTTT. It translates to CASSSTPAPSTEAFF.

This clonotype was seen at least ten times. The chain carries TRBV20-1 and TRBJ2-1; D is perhaps TRBD2 (5 bases). Germline V gives CDR1 DFQATT, CDR2 SNEGSKA (reference sequence). V dropped 7 bases and J dropped 8 bases, with 15 bases sitting between them. The CDR3 extends over 12 amino acids. DNA for the CDR3: TGCAGTGTCGAGGGCAGTGTGGATGAGCAGTTCTTC. It is translated as CSVEGSVDEQFF.

The chain recombines TRBV6-1 with TRBJ1-5; 7 bases align to TRBD1. This CDR3 region has 15 residues. The germline V gene encodes CDR1 MNHNS and CDR2 SASEGT. Trimming cost V 6 bases and J 1 base; bases outside gene matches: 6. The chain's CDR3 is CASSHKQGSNQPQHF. The CDR3 DNA reads TGTGCCAGCAGCCACAAACAGGGGAGCAATCAGCCCCAGCATTTT.

V usage is TRBV7-9 and J usage is TRBJ1-4; TRBD1 might be the D (6 bases). This CDR3 has 16 residues. CDR1 is SEHNR and CDR2 is FQNEAQ in the germline V gene (reference sequence). With 6 bases removed from V and 5 bases from J, the gap between germline ends came to 19 bases. The CDR3 region is CASSRPSGTQNEKLFF. The CDR3 bases are TGTGCCAGCAGTCGCCCTTCCGGGACACAAAATGAAAAACTGTTTTTT.

This clonotype came up a few times. This sequence joins TRBV30 and TRBJ1-1; D perhaps matches TRBD1 (5 bases). Germline CDR1 GTSNPN, CDR2 SVGIG (reference sequence). Trimming shortened V by 4 bases and J by 2 bases, and 8 bases separated the two germline ends. The CDR3 has 12 residues. The CDR3 protein is CAWTQGNTEAFF. CDR3 nucleotides: TGTGCCTGGACTCAGGGTAACACTGAAGCTTTCTTT.

This clonotype was counted ten times or more. The chain employs TRBV7-2 and TRBJ2-3; 11 bases align to TRBD2. The CDR3 length is 14 residues. Losses at the gene ends were 0 bases for V and 15 bases for J; bases not matched to a gene: 8. Germline CDR1 and CDR2: SGHTA and FQGNSA. The chain's CDR3 is CASSLAGTSGLHYF. DNA of the CDR3: TGTGCCAGCAGCTTAGCGGGGACTAGCGGACTGCATTATTTT.

The V call is TRBV28, the J call TRBJ2-7; D is undetermined. The CDR3 loop spans 14 amino acids. V was cut by 1 base and J by 2 bases, with 9 bases left in between. Germline V CDR1 and CDR2: MDHEN, SYDVKM. CDR3 bases: TGTGCCAGCAGTTTATCCGGGCCCCCCTACGAGCAGTACTTC. This gives the protein CASSLSGPPYEQYF.